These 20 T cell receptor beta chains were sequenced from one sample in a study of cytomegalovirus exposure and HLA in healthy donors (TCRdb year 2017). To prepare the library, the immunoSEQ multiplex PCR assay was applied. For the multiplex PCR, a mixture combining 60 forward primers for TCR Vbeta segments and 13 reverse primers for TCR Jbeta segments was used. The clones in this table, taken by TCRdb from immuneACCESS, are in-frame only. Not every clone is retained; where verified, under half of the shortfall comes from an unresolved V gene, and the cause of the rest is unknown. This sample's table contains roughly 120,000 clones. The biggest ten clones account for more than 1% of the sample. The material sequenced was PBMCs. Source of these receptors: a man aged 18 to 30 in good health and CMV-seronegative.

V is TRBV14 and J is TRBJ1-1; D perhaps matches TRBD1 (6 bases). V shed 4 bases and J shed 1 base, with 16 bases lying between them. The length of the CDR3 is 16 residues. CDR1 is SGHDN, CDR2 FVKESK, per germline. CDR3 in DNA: TGTGCCAGCAGCCGTGTCGGGGGGCGAAGGAACACTGAAGCTTTCTTT. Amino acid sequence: CASSRVGGRRNTEAFF. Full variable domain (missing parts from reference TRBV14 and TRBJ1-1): EAGVTQFPSHSVIEKGQTVTLRCDPISGHDNLYWYRRVMGKEIKFLLHFVKESKQDESGMPNNRFLAERTGGTYSTLKVQPAELEDSGVYFCASSRVGGRRNTEAFFGQGTRLTVV.

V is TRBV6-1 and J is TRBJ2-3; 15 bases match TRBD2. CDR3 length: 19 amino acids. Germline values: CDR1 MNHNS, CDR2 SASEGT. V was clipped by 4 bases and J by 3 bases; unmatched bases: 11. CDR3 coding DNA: TGTGCCAGCAGTGTCTCTCCGCGGACTAGCGGGGGGGCGACAGATACGCAGTATTTT. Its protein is CASSVSPRTSGGATDTQYF.

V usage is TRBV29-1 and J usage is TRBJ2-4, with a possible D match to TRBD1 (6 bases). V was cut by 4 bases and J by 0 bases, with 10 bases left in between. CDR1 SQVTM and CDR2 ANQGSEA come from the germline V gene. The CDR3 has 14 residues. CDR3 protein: CSVGGRLAKNIQYF. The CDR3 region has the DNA TGCAGCGTTGGGGGGCGACTAGCCAAAAACATTCAGTACTTC.

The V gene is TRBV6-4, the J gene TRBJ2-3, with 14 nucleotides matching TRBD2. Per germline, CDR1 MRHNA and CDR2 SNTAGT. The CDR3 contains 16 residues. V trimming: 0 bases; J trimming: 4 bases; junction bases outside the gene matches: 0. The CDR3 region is CASSDSTSGGADTQYF. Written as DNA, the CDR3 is TGTGCCAGCAGTGACTCGACTAGCGGGGGGGCAGATACGCAGTATTTT.

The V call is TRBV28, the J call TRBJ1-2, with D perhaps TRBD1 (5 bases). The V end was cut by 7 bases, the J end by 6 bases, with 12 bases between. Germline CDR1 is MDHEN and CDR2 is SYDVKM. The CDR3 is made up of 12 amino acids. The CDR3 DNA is TGTGCCAGCACGGCGGGGGTTAATGGCTACACCTTC. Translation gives CASTAGVNGYTF.

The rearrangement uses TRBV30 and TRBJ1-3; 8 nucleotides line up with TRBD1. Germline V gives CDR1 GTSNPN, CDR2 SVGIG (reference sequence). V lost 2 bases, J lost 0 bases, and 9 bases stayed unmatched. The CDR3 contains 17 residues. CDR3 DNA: TGTGCCTGGAGTAAGCCGGCAGGGGGCTTCTCTGGAAACACCATATATTTT. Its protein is CAWSKPAGGFSGNTIYF.

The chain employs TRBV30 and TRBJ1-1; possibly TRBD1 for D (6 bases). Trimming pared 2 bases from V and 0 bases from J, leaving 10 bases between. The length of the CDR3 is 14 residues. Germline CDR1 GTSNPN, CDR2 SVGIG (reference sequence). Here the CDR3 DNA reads TGTGCCTGGAGTCTAGGGACATTGAACACTGAAGCTTTCTTT. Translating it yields CAWSLGTLNTEAFF.

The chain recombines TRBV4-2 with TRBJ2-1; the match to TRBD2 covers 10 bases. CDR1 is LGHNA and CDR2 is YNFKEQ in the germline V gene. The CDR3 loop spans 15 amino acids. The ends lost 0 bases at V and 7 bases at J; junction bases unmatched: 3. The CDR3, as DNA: TGTGCCAGCAGCCAAGATGAGCGGGAGGGGAATGAGCAGTTCTTC. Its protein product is CASSQDEREGNEQFF.

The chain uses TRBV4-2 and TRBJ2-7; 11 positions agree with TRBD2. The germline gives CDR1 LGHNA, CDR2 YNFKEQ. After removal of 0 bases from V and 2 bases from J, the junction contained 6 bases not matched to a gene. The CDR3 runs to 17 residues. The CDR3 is CASSQDGTSGLTYEQYF. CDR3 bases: TGTGCCAGCAGCCAAGATGGGACTAGCGGACTTACCTACGAGCAGTACTTC.

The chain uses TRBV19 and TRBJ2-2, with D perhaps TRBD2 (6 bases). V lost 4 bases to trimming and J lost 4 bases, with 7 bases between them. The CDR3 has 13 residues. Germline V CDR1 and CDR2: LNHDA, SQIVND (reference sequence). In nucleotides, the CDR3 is TGTGCCAGTAGTAGCGGGATCACCGGGGAGCTGTTTTTT. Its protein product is CASSSGITGELFF.

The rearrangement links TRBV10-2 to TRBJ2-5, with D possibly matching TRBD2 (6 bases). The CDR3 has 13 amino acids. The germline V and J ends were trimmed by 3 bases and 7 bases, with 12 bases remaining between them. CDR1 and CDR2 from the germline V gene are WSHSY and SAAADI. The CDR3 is CASSDLAQVTQYF. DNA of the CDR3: TGCGCCAGCAGTGACCTAGCGCAGGTGACCCAGTACTTC.

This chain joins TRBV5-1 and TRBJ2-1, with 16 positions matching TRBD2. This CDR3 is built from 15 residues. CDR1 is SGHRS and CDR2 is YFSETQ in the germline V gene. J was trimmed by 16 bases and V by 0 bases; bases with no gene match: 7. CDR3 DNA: TGCGCCAGCAGCTTGGCCGAGGGACTAGCGGGAGGGGCCTTCTTC. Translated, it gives CASSLAEGLAGGAFF.

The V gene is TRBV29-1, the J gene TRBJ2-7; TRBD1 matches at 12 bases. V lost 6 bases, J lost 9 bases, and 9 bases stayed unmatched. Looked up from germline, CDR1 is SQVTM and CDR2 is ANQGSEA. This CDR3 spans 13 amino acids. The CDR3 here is CSVSGTGGAGQYF. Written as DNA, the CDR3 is TGCAGCGTGTCGGGGACAGGGGGCGCCGGGCAGTACTTC.

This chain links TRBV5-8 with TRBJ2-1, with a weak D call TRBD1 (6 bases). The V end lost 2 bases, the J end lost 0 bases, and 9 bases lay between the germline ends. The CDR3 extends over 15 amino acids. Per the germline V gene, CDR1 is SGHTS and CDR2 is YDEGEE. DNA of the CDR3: TGTGCCAGCAGCTTCGCAGGGGACTCCTACAATGAGCAGTTCTTC. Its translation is CASSFAGDSYNEQFF.

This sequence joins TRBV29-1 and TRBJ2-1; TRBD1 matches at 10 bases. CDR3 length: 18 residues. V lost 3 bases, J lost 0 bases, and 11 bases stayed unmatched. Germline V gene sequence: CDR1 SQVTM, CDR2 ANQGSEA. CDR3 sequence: CSVEVGTGAMNSYNEQFF. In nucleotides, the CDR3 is TGCAGCGTTGAGGTGGGGACAGGGGCCATGAACTCCTACAATGAGCAGTTCTTC.

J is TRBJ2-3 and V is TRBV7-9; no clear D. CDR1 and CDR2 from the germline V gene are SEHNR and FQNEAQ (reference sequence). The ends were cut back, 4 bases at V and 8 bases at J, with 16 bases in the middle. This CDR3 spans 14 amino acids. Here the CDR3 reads CASSSDTGTGTQYF. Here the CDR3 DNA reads TGTGCCAGCAGCTCCGATACTGGTACGGGTACGCAGTATTTT.

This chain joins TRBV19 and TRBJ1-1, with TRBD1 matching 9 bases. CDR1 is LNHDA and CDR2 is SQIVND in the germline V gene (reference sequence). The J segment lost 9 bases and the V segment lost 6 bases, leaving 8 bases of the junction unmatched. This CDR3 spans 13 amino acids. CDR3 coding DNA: TGTGCCAGTAGCGGACCGGGACAGGGTAAAGCTTTCTTT. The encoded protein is CASSGPGQGKAFF.

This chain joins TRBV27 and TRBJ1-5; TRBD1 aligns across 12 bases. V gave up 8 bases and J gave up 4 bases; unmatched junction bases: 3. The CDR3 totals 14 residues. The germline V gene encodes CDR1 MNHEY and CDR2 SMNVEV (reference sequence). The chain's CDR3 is CASWGQGANQPQHF. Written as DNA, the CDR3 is TGTGCCAGCTGGGGACAGGGGGCTAATCAGCCCCAGCATTTT.

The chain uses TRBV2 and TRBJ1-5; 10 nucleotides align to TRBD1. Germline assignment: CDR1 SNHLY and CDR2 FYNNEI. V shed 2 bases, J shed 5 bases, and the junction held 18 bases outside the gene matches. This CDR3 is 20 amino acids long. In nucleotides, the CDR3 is TGTGCCAGCAGTGAACTCTCCCAAGGTCCCGGGACAGGGGACGATCAGCCCCAGCATTTT. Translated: CASSELSQGPGTGDDQPQHF.

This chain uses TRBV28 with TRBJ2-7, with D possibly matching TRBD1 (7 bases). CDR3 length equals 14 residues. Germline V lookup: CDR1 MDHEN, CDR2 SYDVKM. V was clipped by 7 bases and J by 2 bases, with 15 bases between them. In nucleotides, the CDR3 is TGTGCCAGCACTCAGGGGGGACACACCTACGAGCAGTACTTC. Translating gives CASTQGGHTYEQYF.